The clone carrying this T cell receptor beta chain has a single count. Sequenced by immunoSEQ multiplex PCR; TCRdb stores in-frame clones only, minus some. Of about 80,000 clones listed, 70% to 90% were seen once; the top ten hold roughly 12%. This specimen comes from a study of blood T cell repertoires in COVID-19. Study at large: The origin of the acute and convalescent COVID-19 samples was the United States, Italy and Spain. Sample material is recorded as cDNA or gDNA derived from T cells, B-cell-depleted T cells, or PBMCs.

There are 13 residues in the CDR3. CDR1 is KGHSH, CDR2 LQKENI, per germline. V gave up 6 bases and J gave up 1 base, with 9 bases separating them. The chain uses TRBV18 and TRBJ1-1; D is perhaps TRBD1 (6 bases). This clonotype originated in a man between 70 and 80 years old with active or convalescent COVID-19. Sequenced input: peripheral blood. The chain's CDR3 is CASSRQENTEAFF. DNA for the CDR3: TGTGCCAGCTCCCGACAGGAGAACACTGAAGCTTTCTTT. The whole variable domain, remainder taken from reference TRBV18 and TRBJ1-1, is NAGVMQNPRHLVRRRGQEARLRCSPMKGHSHVYWYRQLPEEGLKFMVYLQKENIIDESGMPKERFSAEFPKEGPSILRIQQVVRGDSAAYFCASSRQENTEAFFGQGTRLTVV.